The rows below give T cell receptor beta chains drawn from one sample of a study of shared clonotypes between healthy human individuals. Measured with immunoSEQ multiplex PCR; TCRdb has only the in-frame clones, and not every one. The sample has hundreds of thousands of clones; around 73% are singletons. Sequenced sample: memory CD4+ T cells sorted from blood. The receptors originated from a woman aged 30 to 39 in good health. The CDR3 runs from the conserved cysteine through the conserved F or W. Fields, in order: J gene, V gene, D gene, clone size, CDR3 protein, CDR3 DNA. The D gene is left open where the match is weak. Only part of the rows carry a size: once, few, many, or a class if the clone is expanded.

J gene: TRBJ2-5; V gene: TRBV5-1; D gene: -; clone size: -; CDR3 protein: CASSFRQPQETQYF; CDR3 DNA: TGCGCCAGCAGCTTCCGACAGCCTCAAGAGACCCAGTACTTC
J gene: TRBJ1-1; V gene: TRBV19; D gene: TRBD1; clone size: -; CDR3 protein: CASSGTGGNEAFF; CDR3 DNA: TGTGCCAGTAGTGGGACAGGGGGAAATGAAGCTTTCTTT
J gene: TRBJ1-5; V gene: TRBV5-1; D gene: -; clone size: once; CDR3 protein: CASSLDDSNQPQHF; CDR3 DNA: TGCGCCAGCAGCTTGGATGACAGCAATCAGCCCCAGCATTTT
J gene: TRBJ1-1; V gene: TRBV2; D gene: -; clone size: few; CDR3 protein: CASSVHQYTEAFF; CDR3 DNA: TGTGCCAGCAGTGTACACCAATACACTGAAGCTTTCTTT
J gene: TRBJ2-3; V gene: TRBV28; D gene: TRBD2; clone size: -; CDR3 protein: CATRIPYRGRVDTQYF; CDR3 DNA: TGTGCCACCCGTATTCCCTATCGCGGGAGGGTAGATACGCAGTATTTT
J gene: TRBJ1-2; V gene: TRBV27; D gene: -; clone size: -; CDR3 protein: CASSPLPGRSNYGYTF; CDR3 DNA: TGTGCCAGCAGTCCTCTCCCGGGACGGTCTAACTATGGCTACACCTTC
J gene: TRBJ1-4; V gene: TRBV6-1; D gene: -; clone size: -; CDR3 protein: CASRKDGEKLFF; CDR3 DNA: TGTGCCAGCAGGAAGGACGGCGAAAAACTGTTTTTT
J gene: TRBJ1-5; V gene: TRBV30; D gene: -; clone size: -; CDR3 protein: CAWSSGLDQPQHF; CDR3 DNA: TGTGCCTGGAGTTCCGGATTGGATCAGCCCCAGCATTTT
J gene: TRBJ2-3; V gene: TRBV5-1; D gene: TRBD2; clone size: -; CDR3 protein: CASSTMSGTSTDTQYF; CDR3 DNA: TGCGCCAGCAGCACCATGAGCGGGACTAGCACAGATACGCAGTATTTT
J gene: TRBJ1-2; V gene: TRBV15; D gene: -; clone size: -; CDR3 protein: CATSRDPGGIYGYTF; CDR3 DNA: TGTGCCACCAGCAGAGATCCGGGGGGCATCTATGGCTACACCTTC
J gene: TRBJ2-7; V gene: TRBV2; D gene: TRBD1; clone size: many; CDR3 protein: CASMVGQGNEQYF; CDR3 DNA: TGTGCCAGCATGGTCGGACAGGGTAACGAGCAGTACTTC
J gene: TRBJ1-2; V gene: TRBV5-1; D gene: -; clone size: -; CDR3 protein: CASSLGHRDGYTF; CDR3 DNA: TGCGCCAGCAGCTTGGGACATAGAGATGGCTACACCTTC
J gene: TRBJ1-2; V gene: TRBV7-9; D gene: -; clone size: -; CDR3 protein: CASREQGRINGYTF; CDR3 DNA: TGTGCCAGCCGGGAACAGGGAAGAATCAATGGCTACACCTTC
J gene: TRBJ2-1; V gene: TRBV4-1; D gene: -; clone size: few; CDR3 protein: CASSQAISSVGSYNEQFF; CDR3 DNA: TGCGCCAGCAGCCAGGCCATCTCCTCGGTTGGCTCCTACAATGAGCAGTTCTTC
J gene: TRBJ2-1; V gene: TRBV6-1; D gene: TRBD2; clone size: -; CDR3 protein: CASSEASSGNNEQFF; CDR3 DNA: TGTGCCAGCAGTGAAGCGTCTAGCGGGAACAATGAGCAGTTCTTC
J gene: TRBJ2-5; V gene: TRBV5-1; D gene: -; clone size: -; CDR3 protein: CASSLWGDQETQYF; CDR3 DNA: TGCGCCAGCAGCTTGTGGGGGGATCAAGAGACCCAGTACTTC
J gene: TRBJ2-3; V gene: TRBV27; D gene: TRBD1; clone size: once; CDR3 protein: CASRPRTGTVTDTQYF; CDR3 DNA: TGTGCCAGCAGGCCGAGGACAGGAACTGTCACAGATACGCAGTATTTT
J gene: TRBJ1-5; V gene: TRBV30; D gene: TRBD1; clone size: -; CDR3 protein: CAWGPRRQGSIGNQPQHF; CDR3 DNA: TGTGCCTGGGGACCCCGCCGACAGGGGTCGATTGGCAATCAGCCCCAGCATTTT